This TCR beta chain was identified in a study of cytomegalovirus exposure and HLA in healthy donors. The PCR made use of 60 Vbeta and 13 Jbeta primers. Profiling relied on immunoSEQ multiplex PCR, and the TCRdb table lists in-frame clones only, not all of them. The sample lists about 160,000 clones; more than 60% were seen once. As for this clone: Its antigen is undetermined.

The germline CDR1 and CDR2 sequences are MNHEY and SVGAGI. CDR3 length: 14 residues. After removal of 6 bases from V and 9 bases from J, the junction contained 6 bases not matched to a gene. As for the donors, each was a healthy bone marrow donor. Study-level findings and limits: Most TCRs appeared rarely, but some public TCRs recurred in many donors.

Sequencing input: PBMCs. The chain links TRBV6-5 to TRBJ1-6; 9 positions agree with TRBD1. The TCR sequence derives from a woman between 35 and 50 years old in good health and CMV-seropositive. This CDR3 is CASRGGQGSSPLHF. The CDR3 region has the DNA TGTGCCAGCAGGGGGGGACAGGGAAGTTCACCCCTCCACTTT.